This is a list of T cell receptor beta chains from one sample in a study of T cell responses to AZD1222 COVID-19 vaccine. Profiled with immunoSEQ multiplex PCR; TCRdb holds only in-frame clones, not every one. The table has 100,000 to 150,000 clones, roughly 90% seen once; the top ten hold 4.2%. Here the sequenced sample was peripheral blood, taken on day 0 of AZD1222 vaccination. All receptors derive from an adult in good health. Both conserved end residues are part of each CDR3. Fields, in order: D gene, J gene, V gene, clone size, CDR3 DNA, CDR3 protein. D genes are given only for firm matches. The listing skips clone size in some rows; elsewhere it reads once, few, many or a size class.

NA,TRBJ2-3,TRBV19,NA,TGTGCCAGTAGTCGGACAGGCACAGATACGCAGTATTTT,CASSRTGTDTQYF
TRBD2,TRBJ2-1,TRBV24-1,NA,TGTGCCACCAGTGACCGGACTAGCGCCTACAATGAGCAGTTCTTC,CATSDRTSAYNEQFF
NA,TRBJ1-5,TRBV2,NA,TGTGCCAGCAACTCGGTGGGGCAGCCCCAGCATTTT,CASNSVGQPQHF
TRBD1,TRBJ1-6,TRBV6-6,NA,TGTGCCAGCAGTCGGGGACAGGGGGCCGCTAAGATTACTTCACCCCTCCACTTT,CASSRGQGAAKITSPLHF
NA,TRBJ2-1,TRBV27,NA,TGTGCCAGCAAACGGGGGGCGAACAATGAGCAGTTCTTC,CASKRGANNEQFF
TRBD2,TRBJ2-1,TRBV2,NA,TGTGCCAGCAGCCTAGGACTAGCGGGGAACTACAATGAGCAGTTCTTC,CASSLGLAGNYNEQFF
NA,TRBJ1-2,TRBV19,NA,TGTGCCAGTACCCTAGGGGAGGTGGAAGGCTACACCTTC,CASTLGEVEGYTF
NA,TRBJ1-1,TRBV7-2,few,TGTGCCAGCAGCGTTCGGATGAACACTGAAGCTTTCTTT,CASSVRMNTEAFF
NA,TRBJ1-3,TRBV6-5,NA,TGTGCCAGCAGTTACGGGGGCGCAGGAAACACCATATATTTT,CASSYGGAGNTIYF
NA,TRBJ1-2,TRBV12-3/TRBV12-4,NA,TGTGCCAGCAGAGAAAATCAGGGTGGCTACACCTTC,CASRENQGGYTF
NA,TRBJ2-3,TRBV7-3,NA,TGTGCCAGCAGCCCGATCGCCGGGACATCAGATACGCAGTATTTT,CASSPIAGTSDTQYF
NA,TRBJ1-3,TRBV6-5,NA,TGTGCCAGCAGTTACTCTGACCCGGGTCTTGGAAACACCATATATTTT,CASSYSDPGLGNTIYF
NA,TRBJ2-3,TRBV7-2,NA,TGTGCCAGCAGCAAGGGACCCTCTTCTACGCAGTATTTT,CASSKGPSSTQYF
NA,TRBJ1-1,TRBV20-1,NA,TGCAGTGCAAGGACGAGCTCCGCTTTCTTT,CSARTSSAFF
TRBD1,TRBJ2-3,TRBV6-5,NA,TGTGCCAGCTCAGTGTCTGGGACAGGGAGAGATACGCAGTATTTT,CASSVSGTGRDTQYF
NA,TRBJ1-5,TRBV10-3,few,TGTGCCATCAGTTATAGTCGGGAAAGGCCCCAGCATTTT,CAISYSRERPQHF
NA,TRBJ2-5,TRBV6-2/TRBV6-3,NA,TGTGCCAGCAGTGCCGAGGCGGCGTACCAAGAGACCCAGTACTTC,CASSAEAAYQETQYF
TRBD1,TRBJ1-2,TRBV6-5,once,TGTGCCAGCAACAACAGGGGGGAGTTAAGGGGCTACACCTTC,CASNNRGELRGYTF
NA,TRBJ1-5,TRBV6-5,NA,TGTGCCAGCAGGGCAGACATAGCTGGCAATCAGCCCCAGCATTTT,CASRADIAGNQPQHF
TRBD1,TRBJ1-1,TRBV4-3,NA,TGCGCCAGCAGCCAGACAGGGGGCGCCTTGGGCACTGAAGCTTTCTTT,CASSQTGGALGTEAFF
NA,TRBJ2-1,TRBV30,NA,TGTGCCTGGAGTGTAAGAGCGGCCTACAATGAGCAGTTCTTC,CAWSVRAAYNEQFF
NA,TRBJ1-4,TRBV28,NA,TGTGCCAGCAGTTTGGACGGCCCGGGTGAAAAACTGTTTTTT,CASSLDGPGEKLFF
TRBD2,TRBJ2-7,TRBV19,NA,TGTGCCAGTGACGCGGGGGGTAGGGAGCAGTACTTC,CASDAGGREQYF
TRBD1,TRBJ2-5,TRBV24-1,NA,TGTGCCACCAGTGATACAGGGGGCTCCCCGGAGACCCAGTACTTC,CATSDTGGSPETQYF
TRBD1,TRBJ1-2,TRBV6-4,NA,TGTGCCAGCAGTGCCTTTCACGAGGGACAGGGTAGCTATGGCTACACCTTC,CASSAFHEGQGSYGYTF
NA,TRBJ2-2,TRBV11-2,NA,TGTGCCAGCAGCTTAGCCCACCAAGGGGGGGAGCTGTTTTTT,CASSLAHQGGELFF
TRBD2,TRBJ2-1,TRBV28,NA,TGTGCCAGTCTCCCAGGGCGGGGGGCATACGGTGAGCAGTTCTTC,CASLPGRGAYGEQFF
NA,TRBJ2-7,TRBV11-1,NA,TGTGCCAGCAGCTATACCGTGGGGGAGATAAATCGCGAGCAGTACTTC,CASSYTVGEINREQYF
NA,TRBJ1-1,TRBV5-5,NA,TGTGCCAGCAGCCAAACGGACAGCATGAACACTGAAGCTTTCTTT,CASSQTDSMNTEAFF
TRBD2,TRBJ2-7,TRBV6-5,NA,TGTGCCAGCGGAGGGACTAGCTGGTCCTACGAGCAGTACTTC,CASGGTSWSYEQYF
NA,TRBJ2-7,TRBV4-1,NA,TGCGCCAGCAGCCGCGAATTTCAGGGGATCTACGAGCAGTACTTC,CASSREFQGIYEQYF
TRBD1,TRBJ1-3,TRBV28,NA,TGTGCCAGCAGTTCAGTGACAGGGGGCTCTGGAAACACCATATATTTT,CASSSVTGGSGNTIYF
NA,TRBJ1-6,TRBV6-1,few,TGTGCCAGCAGTGAAGCCCGGGCCTCAAATTCACCCCTCCACTTT,CASSEARASNSPLHF
TRBD1,TRBJ1-2,TRBV7-9,NA,TGTGCCAGCAGCTTAGCCAGACAGGGGCTAAACTATGGCTACACCTTC,CASSLARQGLNYGYTF
NA,TRBJ1-4,TRBV6-4,NA,TGTGCCAGCAGTGGGGGGCACTCAACTAATGAAAAACTGTTTTTT,CASSGGHSTNEKLFF
NA,TRBJ1-4,TRBV18,NA,TGTGCCACCGGACTGGTGGGTCAAAAACTGTTTTTT,CATGLVGQKLFF
TRBD2,TRBJ2-5,TRBV4-2,NA,TGTGCCAGCAGCCAAGGAGGGGATAGCGGGGGCCAAGAGACCCAGTACTTC,CASSQGGDSGGQETQYF
NA,TRBJ2-7,TRBV28,NA,TGTGCCAGCAGTTCCCTGTCCGGGGCGGCCGAGCAGTACTTC,CASSSLSGAAEQYF
NA,TRBJ2-5,TRBV29-1,NA,TGCAGCGTGGCGGAAAGGGCCCCAGCGGAGACCCAGTACTTC,CSVAERAPAETQYF
NA,TRBJ1-2,TRBV5-4,NA,TGTGCCAGCAGCTTGCGCTCGCTCTATGGCTACACCTTC,CASSLRSLYGYTF
NA,TRBJ2-7,TRBV6-2/TRBV6-3,NA,TGTGCCAGCAGTCCAGGCTCCTACGAGCAGTACTTC,CASSPGSYEQYF
NA,TRBJ1-1,TRBV9,NA,TGTGCCAGCAGCCCTAGTACAGGGCAGGCTTTCTTT,CASSPSTGQAFF
TRBD1,TRBJ1-2,TRBV7-9,NA,TGTGCCAGCAGCTTGGGGTTGACAGGGCAGGACTATGGCTACACCTTC,CASSLGLTGQDYGYTF
TRBD1,TRBJ2-3,TRBV5-6,NA,TGTGCCAGCAACCCCGGGGACAGGGAGTTGAGTACGCAGTATTTT,CASNPGDRELSTQYF
NA,TRBJ2-3,TRBV7-3,NA,TGTGCCAGCAGCTTAACCTCGGGGGTCACAGATACGCAGTATTTT,CASSLTSGVTDTQYF
NA,TRBJ1-1,TRBV2,NA,TGTGCCAGCAGTGTCCAGGGCGCGATGAACACTGAAGCTTTCTTT,CASSVQGAMNTEAFF
NA,TRBJ1-2,TRBV5-6,once,TGTGCCAGCAGCTTGATTGAAAGATTCGTCTTCTATGGCTACACCTTC,CASSLIERFVFYGYTF
NA,TRBJ2-7,TRBV6-2/TRBV6-3,NA,TGTGCCAGCAGTTACCGGGTGGGTAATGGCCAGACAATCTACGAGCAGTACTTC,CASSYRVGNGQTIYEQYF
NA,TRBJ2-3,TRBV2,NA,TGTGCCAGCCGGGCGGATAGCACAGATACGCAGTATTTT,CASRADSTDTQYF
NA,TRBJ2-3,TRBV25-1,NA,TGTGCCAGCAGTGACAACACAGATACGCAGTATTTT,CASSDNTDTQYF
NA,TRBJ1-3,TRBV10-3,once,TGTGCCATCAGTGAATCTCAGGGGACTGGAAACACCATATATTTT,CAISESQGTGNTIYF
NA,TRBJ2-3,TRBV3-1/TRBV3-2,once,TGTGCCAGCAGCCACCAAGAGGGGACAGATACGCAGTATTTT,CASSHQEGTDTQYF
NA,TRBJ1-2,TRBV23-1,NA,TGCGCCAGCAGTCCAAGACCAGACTCTAACTATGGCTACACCTTC,CASSPRPDSNYGYTF
NA,TRBJ2-2,TRBV9,NA,TGTGCCAGCAGCTTTATTCCGGACGAAGGCGGGGAGCTGTTTTTT,CASSFIPDEGGELFF
NA,TRBJ1-6,TRBV10-3,once,TGTGCCGGCGGGCCAGATCCTAATTCACCCCTCCACTTT,CAGGPDPNSPLHF
TRBD1,TRBJ1-4,TRBV9,NA,TGTGCCAGCAGCCGGACAGGAACTAATGAAAAACTGTTTTTT,CASSRTGTNEKLFF